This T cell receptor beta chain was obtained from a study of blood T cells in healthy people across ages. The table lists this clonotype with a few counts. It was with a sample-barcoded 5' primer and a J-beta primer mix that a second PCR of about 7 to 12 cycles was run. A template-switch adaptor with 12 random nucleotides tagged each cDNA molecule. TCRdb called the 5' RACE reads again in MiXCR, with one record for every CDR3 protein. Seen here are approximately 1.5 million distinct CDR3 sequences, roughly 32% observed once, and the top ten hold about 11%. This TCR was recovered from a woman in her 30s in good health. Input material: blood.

Here the CDR3 DNA reads TGTGCCAGCAGCTTTGGGGGACTAGCGGGGATCACAGATACGCAGTATTTT. It encodes CASSFGGLAGITDTQYF. The rearrangement links TRBV13 to TRBJ2-3; 13 bases agree with TRBD2. Germline trimming cut 3 bases from V and 2 bases from J; bases unmatched to any gene: 5. Germline V gene sequence: CDR1 PRHDT, CDR2 FYEKMQ (reference sequence). This CDR3 is built from 17 residues.